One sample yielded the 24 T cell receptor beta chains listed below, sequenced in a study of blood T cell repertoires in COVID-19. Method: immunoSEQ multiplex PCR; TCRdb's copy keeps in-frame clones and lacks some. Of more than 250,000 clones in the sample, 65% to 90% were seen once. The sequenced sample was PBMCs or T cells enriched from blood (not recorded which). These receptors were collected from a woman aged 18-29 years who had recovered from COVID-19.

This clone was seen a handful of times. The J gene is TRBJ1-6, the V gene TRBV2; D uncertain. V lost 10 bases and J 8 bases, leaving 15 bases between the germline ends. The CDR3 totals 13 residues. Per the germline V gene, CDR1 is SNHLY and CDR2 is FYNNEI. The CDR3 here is CATGGHEDSPLHF. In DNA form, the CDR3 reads TGTGCCACCGGAGGCCATGAGGATTCACCCCTCCACTTT.

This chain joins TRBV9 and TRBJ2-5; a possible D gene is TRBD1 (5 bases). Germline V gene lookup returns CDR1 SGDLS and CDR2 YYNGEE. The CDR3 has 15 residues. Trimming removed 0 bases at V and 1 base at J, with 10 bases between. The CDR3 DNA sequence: TGTGCCAGCAGCGTAGGGGTGGGGCCCCAAGAGACCCAGTACTTC. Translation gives CASSVGVGPQETQYF.

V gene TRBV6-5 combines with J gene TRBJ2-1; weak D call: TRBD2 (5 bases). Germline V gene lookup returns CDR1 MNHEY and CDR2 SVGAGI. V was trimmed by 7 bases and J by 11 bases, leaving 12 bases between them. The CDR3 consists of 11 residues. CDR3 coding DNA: TGTGCCAGCACCGCGGACGGGAAGCAGTTCTTC. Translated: CASTADGKQFF.

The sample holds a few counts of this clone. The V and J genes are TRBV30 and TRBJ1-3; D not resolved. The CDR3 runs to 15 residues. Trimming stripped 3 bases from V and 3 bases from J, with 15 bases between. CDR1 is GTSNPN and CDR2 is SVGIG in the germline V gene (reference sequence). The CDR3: CAWSAKGDYGNTIYF. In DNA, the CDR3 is TGTGCCTGGAGCGCTAAAGGTGACTATGGAAACACCATATATTTT.

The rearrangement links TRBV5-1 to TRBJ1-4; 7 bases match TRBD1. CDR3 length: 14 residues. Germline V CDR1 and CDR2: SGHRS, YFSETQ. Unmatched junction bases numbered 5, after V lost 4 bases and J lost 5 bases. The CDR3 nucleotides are TGCGCCAGCAGCCAAGGGACAGCGAATGAAAAACTGTTTTTT. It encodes CASSQGTANEKLFF.

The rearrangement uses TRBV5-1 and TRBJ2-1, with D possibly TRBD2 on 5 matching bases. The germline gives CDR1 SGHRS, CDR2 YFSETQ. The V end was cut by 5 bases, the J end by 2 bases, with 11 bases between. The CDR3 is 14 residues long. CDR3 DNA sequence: TGCGCCAGCAGAGTCGGACTTACCTACAATGAGCAGTTCTTC. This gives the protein CASRVGLTYNEQFF.

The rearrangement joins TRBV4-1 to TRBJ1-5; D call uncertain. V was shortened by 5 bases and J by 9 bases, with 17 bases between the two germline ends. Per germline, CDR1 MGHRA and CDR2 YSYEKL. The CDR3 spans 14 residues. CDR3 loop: CASSSRRYDGPQHF. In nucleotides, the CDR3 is TGCGCCAGCAGCTCTAGAAGGTACGACGGGCCCCAGCATTTT.

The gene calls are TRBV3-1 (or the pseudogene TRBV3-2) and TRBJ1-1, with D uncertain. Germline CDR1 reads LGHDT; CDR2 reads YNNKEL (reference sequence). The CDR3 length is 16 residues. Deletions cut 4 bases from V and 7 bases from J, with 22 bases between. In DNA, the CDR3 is TGTGCCAGCAGCCCGCCTAGCATGGCGGGGATGGGTGAAGCTTTCTTT. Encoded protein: CASSPPSMAGMGEAFF.

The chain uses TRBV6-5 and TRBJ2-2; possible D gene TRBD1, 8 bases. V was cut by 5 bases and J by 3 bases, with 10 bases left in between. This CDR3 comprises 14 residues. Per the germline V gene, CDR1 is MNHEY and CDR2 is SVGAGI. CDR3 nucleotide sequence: TGTGCCAGCAGTACAGGGGGGGACACCGGGGAGCTGTTTTTT. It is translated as CASSTGGDTGELFF.

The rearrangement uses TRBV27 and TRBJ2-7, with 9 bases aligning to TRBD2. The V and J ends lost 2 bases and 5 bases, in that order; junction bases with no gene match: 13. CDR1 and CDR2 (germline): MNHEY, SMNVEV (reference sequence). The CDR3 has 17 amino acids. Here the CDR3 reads CASSLRAGAGGRNEQYF. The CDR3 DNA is TGTGCCAGCAGTTTAAGGGCGGGTGCGGGGGGGCGTAACGAGCAGTACTTC.

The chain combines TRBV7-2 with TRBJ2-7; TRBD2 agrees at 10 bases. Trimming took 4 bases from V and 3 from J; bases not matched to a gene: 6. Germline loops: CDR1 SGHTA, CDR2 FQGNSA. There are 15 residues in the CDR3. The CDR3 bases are TGTGCCAGCAGCTACCTAGCGGGAGAGAACTACGAGCAGTACTTC. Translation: CASSYLAGENYEQYF.

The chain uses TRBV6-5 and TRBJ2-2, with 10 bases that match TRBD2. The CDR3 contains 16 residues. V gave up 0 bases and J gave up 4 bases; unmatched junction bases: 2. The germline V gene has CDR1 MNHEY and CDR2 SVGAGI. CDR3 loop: CASSYSVAGGTGELFF. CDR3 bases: TGTGCCAGCAGTTACTCGGTAGCGGGGGGCACCGGGGAGCTGTTTTTT.

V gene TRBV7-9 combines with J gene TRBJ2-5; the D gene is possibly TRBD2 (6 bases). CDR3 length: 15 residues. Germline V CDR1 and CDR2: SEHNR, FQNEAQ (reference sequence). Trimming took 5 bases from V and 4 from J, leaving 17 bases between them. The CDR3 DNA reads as TGTGCCAGCAGCGGAGGGGTCTGGTTCCCAGAGACCCAGTACTTC. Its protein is CASSGGVWFPETQYF.

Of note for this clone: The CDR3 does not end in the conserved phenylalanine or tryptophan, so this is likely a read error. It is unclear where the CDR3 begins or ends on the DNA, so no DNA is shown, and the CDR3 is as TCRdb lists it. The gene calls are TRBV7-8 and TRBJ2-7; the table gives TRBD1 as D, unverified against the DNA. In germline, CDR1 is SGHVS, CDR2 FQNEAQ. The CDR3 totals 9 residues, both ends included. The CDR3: CASSLERGG.

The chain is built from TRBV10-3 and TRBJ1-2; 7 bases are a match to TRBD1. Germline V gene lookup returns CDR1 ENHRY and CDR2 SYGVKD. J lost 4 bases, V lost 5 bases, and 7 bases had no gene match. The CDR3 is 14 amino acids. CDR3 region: CAISLTGAAYGYTF. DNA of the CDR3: TGTGCCATCAGTCTTACAGGGGCGGCCTATGGCTACACCTTC.

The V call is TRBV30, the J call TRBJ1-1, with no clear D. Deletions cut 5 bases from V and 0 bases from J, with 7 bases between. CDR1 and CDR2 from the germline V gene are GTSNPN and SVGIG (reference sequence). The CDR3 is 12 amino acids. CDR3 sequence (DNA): TGTGCCTGGGGTGAGATGAACACTGAAGCTTTCTTT. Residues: CAWGEMNTEAFF.

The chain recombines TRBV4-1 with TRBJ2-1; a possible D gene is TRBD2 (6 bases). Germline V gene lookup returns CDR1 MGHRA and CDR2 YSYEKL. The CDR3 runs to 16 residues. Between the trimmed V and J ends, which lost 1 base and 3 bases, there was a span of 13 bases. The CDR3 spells CASSQGSVGLYNEQFF. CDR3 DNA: TGCGCCAGCAGCCAAGGGTCAGTGGGACTCTACAATGAGCAGTTCTTC.

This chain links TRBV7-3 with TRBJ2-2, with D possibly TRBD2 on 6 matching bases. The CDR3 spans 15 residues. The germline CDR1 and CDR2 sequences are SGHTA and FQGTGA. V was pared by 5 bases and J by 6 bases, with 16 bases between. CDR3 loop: CASSPSRSGSGELFF. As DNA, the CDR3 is TGTGCCAGCAGCCCCTCCCGAAGCGGGTCCGGGGAGCTGTTTTTT. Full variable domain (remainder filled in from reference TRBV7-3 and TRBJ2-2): GAGVSQTPSNKVTEKGKYVELRCDPISGHTALYWYRQSLGQGPEFLIYFQGTGAADDSGLPNDRFFAVRPEGSVSTLKIQRTERGDSAVYLCASSPSRSGSGELFFGEGSRLTVL.

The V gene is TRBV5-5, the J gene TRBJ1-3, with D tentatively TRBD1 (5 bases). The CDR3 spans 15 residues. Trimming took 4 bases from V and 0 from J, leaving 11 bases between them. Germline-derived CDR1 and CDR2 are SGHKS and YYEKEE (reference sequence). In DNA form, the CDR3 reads TGTGCCAGCAGCCGAGGACACGACTCTGGAAACACCATATATTTT. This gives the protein CASSRGHDSGNTIYF.

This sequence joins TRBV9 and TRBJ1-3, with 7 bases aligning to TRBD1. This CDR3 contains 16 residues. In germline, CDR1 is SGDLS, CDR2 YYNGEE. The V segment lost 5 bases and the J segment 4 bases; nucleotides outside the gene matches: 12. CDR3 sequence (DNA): TGTGCCAGCAGAGTGGACCAACAGGGGTTAGGAAACACCATATATTTT. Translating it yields CASRVDQQGLGNTIYF.

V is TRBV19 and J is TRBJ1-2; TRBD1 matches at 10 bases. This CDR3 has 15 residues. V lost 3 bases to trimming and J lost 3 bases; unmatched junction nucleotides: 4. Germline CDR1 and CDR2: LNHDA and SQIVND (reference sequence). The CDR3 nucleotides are TGTGCCAGTAGTATGGGGACAGGGGAGTACTATGGCTACACCTTC. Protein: CASSMGTGEYYGYTF.

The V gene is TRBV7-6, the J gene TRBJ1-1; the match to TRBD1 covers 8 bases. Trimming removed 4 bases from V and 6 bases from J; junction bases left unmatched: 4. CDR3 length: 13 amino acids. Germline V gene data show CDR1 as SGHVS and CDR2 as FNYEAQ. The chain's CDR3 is CASSSQQGAEAFF. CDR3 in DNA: TGTGCCAGCAGCTCGCAACAGGGGGCTGAAGCTTTCTTT. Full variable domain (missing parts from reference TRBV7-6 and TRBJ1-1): GAGVSQSPRYKVTKRGQDVALRCDPISGHVSLYWYRQALGQGPEFLTYFNYEAQQDKSGLPNDRFSAERPEGSISTLTIQRTEQRDSAMYRCASSSQQGAEAFFGQGTRLTVV.

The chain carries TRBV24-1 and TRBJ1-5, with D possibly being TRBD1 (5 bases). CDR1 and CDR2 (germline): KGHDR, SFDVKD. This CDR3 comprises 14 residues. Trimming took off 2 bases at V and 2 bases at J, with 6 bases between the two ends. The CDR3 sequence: CATSDWGGNQPQHF. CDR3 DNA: TGTGCCACCAGTGATTGGGGGGGCAATCAGCCCCAGCATTTT.

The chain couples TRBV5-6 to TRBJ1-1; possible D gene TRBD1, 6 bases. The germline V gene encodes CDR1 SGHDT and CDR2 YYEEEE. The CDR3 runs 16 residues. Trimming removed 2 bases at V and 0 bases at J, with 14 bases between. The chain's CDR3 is CASSLWGGAVNTEAFF. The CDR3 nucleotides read TGTGCCAGCAGCTTATGGGGGGGCGCAGTGAACACTGAAGCTTTCTTT.